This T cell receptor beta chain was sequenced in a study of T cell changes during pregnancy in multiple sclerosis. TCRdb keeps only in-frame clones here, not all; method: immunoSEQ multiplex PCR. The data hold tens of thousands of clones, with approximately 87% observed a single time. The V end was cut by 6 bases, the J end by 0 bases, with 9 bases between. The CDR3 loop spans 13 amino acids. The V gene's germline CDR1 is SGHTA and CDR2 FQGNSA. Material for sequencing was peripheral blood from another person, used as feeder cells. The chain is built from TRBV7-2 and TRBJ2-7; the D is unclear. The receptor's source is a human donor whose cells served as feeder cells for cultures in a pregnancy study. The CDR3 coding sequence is TGTGCCAGCAGACCCACTCCCTCCTACGAGCAGTACTTC. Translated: CASRPTPSYEQYF.